The 30 T cell receptor beta chains in this list originate from one sample, sequenced in a study of CXCR3-negative and CXCR3-positive naive CD8 T cells. UMI-tagged TRB cDNA libraries were built via 5' RACE. TCRdb reprocessed the 5' RACE reads and keeps a single row for each CDR3 protein, giving no DNA. The repertoire table contains approximately 49,000 distinct CDR3 sequences. What was sequenced was memory CD8+ T cells from blood. Receptors originate from a human donor in good health. Some clones in this sample may be carry-over from other donors' samples.

The chain combines TRBV6-2 or TRBV6-3 with TRBJ2-5. The CDR3 is made up of 12 amino acids. Germline values: CDR1 MNHEY, CDR2 SVGEGT. The chain's CDR3 is CASSYGPDAQYF.

The chain recombines TRBV6-1 with TRBJ2-3; as DNA is missing, the TRBD1 call by TCRdb cannot be tested. The CDR3 is made up of 17 amino acids. Per the germline V gene, CDR1 is MNHNS and CDR2 is SASEGT. The chain's CDR3 is CASPRLVPTGETDTQYF.

The chain combines TRBV3-1 with TRBJ2-5. Germline V gene lookup returns CDR1 LGHDT and CDR2 YNNKEL (reference sequence). CDR3 length equals 14 residues. The CDR3 sequence is CASSLTQYQETQYF.

The chain has TRBV7-6 and TRBJ1-1; TCRdb proposes TRBD1, but this gene call is untestable without DNA. Germline values: CDR1 SGHVS, CDR2 FNYEAQ. This CDR3 is 15 amino acids long. CDR3 loop: CASSLGLGADTEAFF.

V gene TRBV29-1 combines with J gene TRBJ1-4; the TCRdb call, TRBD1, lacks DNA for checking. The CDR3 is made up of 15 amino acids. Germline-derived CDR1 and CDR2 are SQVTM and ANQGSEA. The CDR3 here is CSVETGQEYNEKLFF. Based on the CDR3 plus reference TRBV29-1 and TRBJ1-4, the full variable domain is SAVISQKPSRDICQRGTSLTIQCQVDSQVTMMFWYRQQPGQSLTLIATANQGSEATYESGFVIDKFPISRPNLTFSTLTVSNMSPEDSSIYLCSVETGQEYNEKLFFGSGTQLSVL.

The V call is TRBV29-1, the J call TRBJ1-1. Germline loops: CDR1 SQVTM, CDR2 ANQGSEA. The CDR3 consists of 12 residues. The CDR3: CSAVGGGTEAFF.

The chain recombines TRBV5-1 with TRBJ1-1. The CDR3 is 15 residues long. Germline CDR1 is SGHRS and CDR2 is YFSETQ. CDR3 sequence reads: CASSLGSSLNTEAFF.

The V and J genes are TRBV7-9 and TRBJ2-5; TCRdb's D gene call, TRBD2, goes unchecked for lack of DNA. The CDR3 runs to 14 residues. Germline V gene data show CDR1 as SEHNR and CDR2 as FQNEAQ (reference sequence). CDR3 protein: CASSGTSGRETQYF.

The chain links TRBV28 to TRBJ2-7; TCRdb lists TRBD1, though no DNA is available to test this call. The CDR3 runs 14 residues. Per the germline V gene, CDR1 is MDHEN and CDR2 is SYDVKM. The CDR3 sequence: CASSFLQGKYEQYF.

The chain has TRBV5-5 and TRBJ2-7; TCRdb picks TRBD2, but there is no DNA to check that call. The CDR3 is made up of 15 amino acids. The germline V gene encodes CDR1 SGHKS and CDR2 YYEKEE (reference sequence). This chain's CDR3 is CASSFGTSGSYEQYF. Filled out from reference TRBV5-5 and TRBJ2-7, the complete variable domain reads DAGVTQSPTHLIKTRGQQVTLRCSPISGHKSVSWYQQVLGQGPQFIFQYYEKEERGRGNFPDRFSARQFPNYSSELNVNALLLGDSALYLCASSFGTSGSYEQYFGPGTRLTVT.

The chain employs TRBV7-6 and TRBJ2-1. Germline lookup yields CDR1 SGHVS and CDR2 FNYEAQ. The CDR3 is 13 amino acids. This CDR3 is CASSFKSRNEQFF.

This chain joins TRBV20-1 and TRBJ1-6; TCRdb lists TRBD1, though no DNA is available to test this call. Germline V CDR1 and CDR2: DFQATT, SNEGSKA (reference sequence). The CDR3 covers 18 residues. CDR3 sequence reads: CSARDPWGESSYNSPLHF.

The chain has TRBV20-1 and TRBJ2-7. CDR1 is DFQATT and CDR2 is SNEGSKA in the germline V gene (reference sequence). The CDR3 consists of 14 residues. The CDR3 loop is CSARELSGTYEQYF.

The chain uses TRBV2 and TRBJ2-2; TCRdb lists TRBD1, though no DNA is available to test this call. Per germline, CDR1 SNHLY and CDR2 FYNNEI. CDR3 length: 18 residues. The CDR3 is CASSTPTGFYQPTGELFF.

The chain is built from TRBV29-1 and TRBJ2-3; checking the TCRdb D call of TRBD1 is not possible without DNA. Germline lookup yields CDR1 SQVTM and CDR2 ANQGSEA. CDR3 length: 16 amino acids. The CDR3 protein is CSVDRRAPLSTDTQYF.

The genes are TRBV12-3 or TRBV12-4 and TRBJ1-1. The CDR3 contains 13 residues. This CDR3 reads CASSHLGNTEAFF.

The rearrangement joins TRBV3-1 to TRBJ1-1; the TCRdb D gene call, TRBD1, has no DNA to confirm it. There are 14 residues in the CDR3. Germline V gene lookup returns CDR1 LGHDT and CDR2 YNNKEL (reference sequence). This CDR3 is CASSHRGPGTEAFF.

CDR3 protein: CASSLWEETQYF. This sequence joins TRBV7-9 and TRBJ2-5. Germline values: CDR1 SEHNR, CDR2 FQNEAQ (reference sequence). CDR3 length equals 12 residues. Combining the CDR3 with reference TRBV7-9 and TRBJ2-5 gives the whole variable domain DTGVSQNPRHKITKRGQNVTFRCDPISEHNRLYWYRQTLGQGPEFLTYFQNEAQLEKSRLLSDRFSAERPKGSFSTLEIQRTEQGDSAMYLCASSLWEETQYFGPGTRLLVL.

The V gene is TRBV7-3, the J gene TRBJ2-7. Germline V gene lookup returns CDR1 SGHTA and CDR2 FQGTGA. The length of the CDR3 is 11 residues. CDR3 sequence reads: CASSLTGEQYF.

The rearrangement joins TRBV7-2 to TRBJ1-5; the TCRdb D gene call, TRBD1, has no DNA to confirm it. The CDR3 is 16 amino acids. Looked up from germline, CDR1 is SGHTA and CDR2 is FQGNSA. The CDR3 is CASSSDRSYSNQPQHF. The complete variable domain, with remaining parts taken from reference TRBV7-2 and TRBJ1-5, reads GAGVSQSPSNKVTEKGKDVELRCDPISGHTALYWYRQSLGQGLEFLIYFQGNSAPDKSGLPSDRFSAERTGGSVSTLTIQRTQQEDSAVYLCASSSDRSYSNQPQHFGDGTRLSIL.

The chain combines TRBV27 with TRBJ2-1. From germline, CDR1 is MNHEY and CDR2 SMNVEV (reference sequence). The CDR3 has 18 residues. CDR3 loop: CASSPVTQRATAYNGQFF.

The chain recombines TRBV7-9 with TRBJ2-6. This CDR3 has 15 residues. From germline, CDR1 is SEHNR and CDR2 FQNEAQ (reference sequence). CDR3 in amino acids: CASSSATEGANVLTF.

The V call is TRBV7-9, the J call TRBJ2-5; TCRdb selects TRBD2, and the lack of DNA leaves this call unchecked. The CDR3 runs to 16 residues. CDR1 is SEHNR, CDR2 FQNEAQ, per germline (reference sequence). The CDR3 sequence is CASSLRPGLRQETQYF.

The rearrangement uses TRBV28 and TRBJ2-2; absent DNA, TCRdb's TRBD1 call cannot be checked. The CDR3 loop spans 16 amino acids. The germline V gene encodes CDR1 MDHEN and CDR2 SYDVKM. The CDR3: CASSSYRQGSTGELFF.

The chain links TRBV7-2 to TRBJ2-7; TCRdb calls TRBD1, which cannot be checked without DNA. Germline V CDR1 and CDR2: SGHTA, FQGNSA. The CDR3 loop spans 15 amino acids. CDR3 sequence: CASSLTGYPSYEQYF.

The chain employs TRBV7-6 and TRBJ2-1. The CDR3 is made up of 12 amino acids. The germline V gene has CDR1 SGHVS and CDR2 FNYEAQ. The CDR3 loop is CASSLRGNEQFF.

The chain links TRBV13 to TRBJ2-6; TCRdb indicates TRBD1, and absent DNA this call remains unverified. This CDR3 has 16 amino acids. Germline loops: CDR1 PRHDT, CDR2 FYEKMQ (reference sequence). This chain's CDR3 is CASSLAGDSGANVLTF.

The V gene is TRBV28, the J gene TRBJ1-1; TCRdb outputs TRBD1, but without DNA this stays unchecked. Looked up from germline, CDR1 is MDHEN and CDR2 is SYDVKM. The CDR3 spans 11 residues. The CDR3 is CASSPGWGAFF.

The J gene is TRBJ2-7, the V gene TRBV20-1; without DNA, the TCRdb call of TRBD1 cannot be checked. Germline CDR1 reads DFQATT; CDR2 reads SNEGSKA (reference sequence). CDR3 length equals 11 residues. The CDR3 is CSARTGFEQYF.

This chain connects TRBV4-1 to TRBJ2-2; the D call from TCRdb, TRBD1, cannot be confirmed without DNA. CDR1 MGHRA and CDR2 YSYEKL come from the germline V gene. CDR3 size: 17 residues. The CDR3 is CASSQDGTTINTGELFF.